This TCR beta chain was retrieved from a study of response to subunit inactivated influenza vaccine. A single record per CDR3 protein comes from TCRdb applying MiXCR to the RT-PCR reads. The profile covers roughly 540,000 distinct CDR3 sequences, with approximately 24% appearing a single time and about 3% taken by the ten largest. The germline V gene encodes CDR1 LGHNA and CDR2 YSLEER. CDR3 length: 17 amino acids. V lost 3 bases, J lost 1 base, and 8 bases stayed unmatched. These same data were also listed under a study on T cells expressing NK-cell markers. That paper adds: 5'RACE template switching with UMIs generated TCR beta cDNA.

Sequenced material: CD4+ T cells sorted from PBMCs, taken approximately 12 days after vaccination. V and J are TRBV4-3 and TRBJ2-2; 7 positions match TRBD1. The sequence was collected from a man aged 50 to 60 who received an inactivated influenza vaccine. CDR3 DNA: TGCGCCAGCAGCCAGAGGATGGGGACAGTGAACACCGGGGAGCTGTTTTTT. Protein sequence: CASSQRMGTVNTGELFF.